The 30 T cell receptor beta chains below were found in one sample sequenced in a study of blood T cell repertoires in COVID-19. Some clones are missing from TCRdb's copy, which holds only in-frame ones; the method was immunoSEQ multiplex PCR. The sample consists of under 200,000 clones, approximately 88% of them appearing once. Input material: PBMCs or T cells enriched from blood (not recorded which). These receptors all stem from a woman in her sixties who had recovered from COVID-19.

V usage is TRBV7-2 and J usage is TRBJ2-4; D is unclear. The CDR3 is 14 residues long. The V gene lost 5 bases and the J gene lost 1 base, with 9 bases spanning the gap. Per the germline V gene, CDR1 is SGHTA and CDR2 is FQGNSA. The CDR3: CASSENFAKNIQYF. The CDR3 DNA reads TGTGCCAGCAGCGAGAATTTTGCCAAAAACATTCAGTACTTC.

The chain combines TRBV10-1 with TRBJ2-1; possible D gene TRBD1, 7 bases. Trimming took off 4 bases at V and 5 bases at J, with 15 bases between the two ends. Germline CDR1 WNHNN, CDR2 SYGVQD (reference sequence). The CDR3 consists of 15 residues. The CDR3: CASSGAGGFHNEQFF. CDR3 nucleotides: TGCGCCAGCAGTGGTGCAGGGGGGTTCCACAATGAGCAGTTCTTC.

V is TRBV5-8 and J is TRBJ1-4; D unresolved. The V gene's germline CDR1 is SGHTS and CDR2 YDEGEE. The CDR3 is 13 amino acids. V lost 2 bases and J 7 bases, leaving 9 bases between the germline ends. In nucleotides, the CDR3 is TGTGCCAGCAGCTTCCTTGGGAGTGAAAAACTGTTTTTT. As protein: CASSFLGSEKLFF.

J is TRBJ2-5 and V is TRBV5-1, with 7 bases matching TRBD1. The CDR3 spans 14 residues. Germline CDR1 is SGHRS and CDR2 is YFSETQ. J lost 1 base, V lost 8 bases, and 8 bases had no gene match. The DNA of the CDR3 is TGCGCCAGTCGACAGGGTTCCACCCAAGAGACCCAGTACTTC. The encoded protein is CASRQGSTQETQYF.

In DNA form, the CDR3 reads TGTGCCTGGTCCCGGGGAGGCAGGGGGGCGAATAACTATGGCTACACCTTC. This sequence encodes CAWSRGGRGANNYGYTF. The chain couples TRBV30 to TRBJ1-2; TRBD1 matches 7 bases. J gave up 1 base and V 5 bases, and 16 bases lay outside the gene matches. This CDR3 is built from 17 residues. Germline CDR1 reads GTSNPN; CDR2 reads SVGIG (reference sequence). The whole variable domain, filled in from reference TRBV30 and TRBJ1-2, reads SQTIHQWPATLVQPVGSPLSLECTVEGTSNPNLYWYRQAAGRGLQLLFYSVGIGQISSEVPQNLSASRPQDRQFILSSKKLLLSDSGFYLCAWSRGGRGANNYGYTFGSGTRLTVV.

The chain has TRBV5-4 and TRBJ1-3, with 8 bases lining up with TRBD1. V gave up 4 bases and J gave up 4 bases; unmatched junction bases: 10. Germline assignment: CDR1 SGHNT and CDR2 YYREEE (reference sequence). The CDR3 loop spans 16 amino acids. This CDR3 reads CASSERTGRRGNTIYF. CDR3 bases: TGTGCCAGCAGCGAAAGGACAGGGCGAAGGGGAAACACCATATATTTT.

The J gene is TRBJ1-4, the V gene TRBV9, with TRBD1 identical over 8 bases. The CDR3 extends over 14 amino acids. The germline gives CDR1 SGDLS, CDR2 YYNGEE. The V segment lost 4 bases and the J segment 8 bases; nucleotides outside the gene matches: 7. The CDR3 DNA reads as TGTGCCAGCAGCTCCCGGGACAGGCGGGAAAAACTGTTTTTT. Its translation is CASSSRDRREKLFF.

This clone was recorded once. The chain links TRBV6-5 to TRBJ2-7; TRBD1 aligns across 10 bases. The CDR3 sequence is 14 residues long. Germline V lookup: CDR1 MNHEY, CDR2 SVGAGI. V trimming: 6 bases; J trimming: 1 base; junction bases outside the gene matches: 3. The CDR3 region is CASRRDRGSYEQYF. The DNA for the CDR3 is TGTGCCAGCAGAAGGGACAGGGGTTCCTACGAGCAGTACTTC.

This chain links TRBV7-9 with TRBJ1-1; tentatively, D is TRBD1 (6 bases). This CDR3 spans 16 amino acids. V was cut by 6 bases and J by 3 bases, with 20 bases left in between. The germline V gene encodes CDR1 SEHNR and CDR2 FQNEAQ (reference sequence). CDR3 coding DNA: TGTGCCAGCAGTCTCGCCCCAGGGGCGTCGTACACTGAAGCTTTCTTT. As protein: CASSLAPGASYTEAFF. The variable domain in full, completed from reference TRBV7-9 and TRBJ1-1, reads DTGVSQNPRHKITKRGQNVTFRCDPISEHNRLYWYRQTLGQGPEFLTYFQNEAQLEKSRLLSDRFSAERPKGSFSTLEIQRTEQGDSAMYLCASSLAPGASYTEAFFGQGTRLTVV.

The chain recombines TRBV28 with TRBJ1-6; D is ambiguous. Germline lookup yields CDR1 MDHEN and CDR2 SYDVKM. Trimming took 6 bases from V and 8 from J, leaving 23 bases between them. The CDR3 sequence is 17 residues long. The CDR3 sequence: CASSSPGEPRIHSPLHF. The CDR3 DNA reads TGTGCCAGCAGCTCACCCGGCGAGCCGAGGATCCATTCACCCCTCCACTTT.

This clone was seen more than once but under ten times. The V gene is TRBV7-9, the J gene TRBJ1-5; TRBD1 agrees at 8 bases. Trimming removed 5 bases from V and 1 base from J; junction bases left unmatched: 4. The germline V gene has CDR1 SEHNR and CDR2 FQNEAQ (reference sequence). This CDR3 comprises 15 residues. DNA for the CDR3: TGTGCCAGCAGCCCAGGGGGCTCGAGCAATCAGCCCCAGCATTTT. It encodes CASSPGGSSNQPQHF.

The J gene is TRBJ2-7, the V gene TRBV6-5; 11 nucleotides line up with TRBD1. The V gene end was trimmed by 9 bases and the J gene end by 5 bases; junction bases not matched to a gene: 9. The CDR3 consists of 14 residues. Germline CDR1 is MNHEY and CDR2 is SVGAGI. The CDR3 DNA sequence: TGTGCCAGGCAACCGGGACAGGGGGTACACGAGCAGTACTTC. This codes for CARQPGQGVHEQYF.

The gene calls are TRBV21-1 and TRBJ2-2; TRBD2 was called by the table and not checked on the DNA. TRBV21-1 represents a pseudogene. CDR3 size: 18 residues. CDR3 bases: TGTGCCAGCAGCAAAAGGCTAGCGGGAGCTAGGAGGACCGGGGAGCTGTTTTTT. Protein product: CASSKRLAGARRTGELFF.

J is TRBJ2-1 and V is TRBV6-1; no clear D. The germline CDR1 and CDR2 sequences are MNHNS and SASEGT. V lost 0 bases to trimming and J lost 12 bases, with 9 bases between them. The CDR3 covers 12 residues. The CDR3 DNA reads as TGTGCCAGCAGTGAAGCCCCCAGTGGGCAGTTCTTC. Its translation: CASSEAPSGQFF.

The chain is built from TRBV7-9 and TRBJ2-3; maybe TRBD2 (6 bases). In germline, CDR1 is SEHNR, CDR2 FQNEAQ (reference sequence). V gave up 6 bases and J gave up 5 bases, with 18 bases separating them. This CDR3 region has 15 residues. The DNA for the CDR3 is TGTGCCAGCAGTCCTGGCGCCGGGGGTATAGATACGCAGTATTTT. This codes for CASSPGAGGIDTQYF.

This clone turned up a few times. V gene TRBV19 combines with J gene TRBJ1-6; TRBD1 matches at 9 bases. CDR3 length equals 15 residues. Germline values: CDR1 LNHDA, CDR2 SQIVND (reference sequence). Losses at the gene ends were 5 bases for V and 12 bases for J; bases not matched to a gene: 11. Here the CDR3 DNA reads TGTGCCAGTAGTCCCGAATCGGGACAGGGAAGACCCCTCCACTTT. It specifies CASSPESGQGRPLHF.

CDR3 sequence reads: CASSSWDSLAVTAELFF. The CDR3 nucleotides read TGTGCCAGCAGCTCTTGGGACAGCCTGGCTGTCACTGCGGAGCTGTTTTTT. The gene calls are TRBV7-9 and TRBJ2-2; 7 bases are a match to TRBD1. CDR3 size: 17 residues. V lost 4 bases and J lost 10; bases outside the gene matches: 18. The V gene's germline CDR1 is SEHNR and CDR2 FQNEAQ (reference sequence).

This clone has a single count. This sequence joins TRBV9 and TRBJ1-2; a possible D gene is TRBD1 (5 bases). Trimming removed 3 bases from V and 7 bases from J, with 16 bases in between. The germline gives CDR1 SGDLS, CDR2 YYNGEE. The CDR3 sequence is 14 residues long. DNA of the CDR3: TGTGCCAGCAGCGGCGGGACTTCGGGGCGTGGCTACACCTTC. Protein: CASSGGTSGRGYTF.

V gene TRBV3-1 (or the pseudogene TRBV3-2) combines with J gene TRBJ2-7; 8 bases match TRBD1. V lost 4 bases and J lost 2; bases outside the gene matches: 10. This CDR3 is 16 amino acids long. Germline V gene sequence: CDR1 LGHDT, CDR2 YNNKEL (reference sequence). The CDR3 DNA sequence: TGTGCCAGCAGCCGGGGACACAGGGGGGTGGCCTACGAGCAGTACTTC. Its protein product is CASSRGHRGVAYEQYF.

J is TRBJ1-6 and V is TRBV28; 9 bases are a match to TRBD1. V lost 6 bases and J lost 0; bases outside the gene matches: 0. Germline V gene lookup returns CDR1 MDHEN and CDR2 SYDVKM. The CDR3 length is 15 residues. CDR3 loop: CASRGQGSYNSPLHF. The CDR3 DNA reads as TGTGCCAGCAGGGGACAGGGCTCCTATAATTCACCCCTCCACTTT. Drawing the rest from reference TRBV28 and TRBJ1-6, the complete variable domain is DVKVTQSSRYLVKRTGEKVFLECVQDMDHENMFWYRQDPGLGLRLIYFSYDVKMKEKGDIPEGYSVSREKKERFSLILESASTNQTSMYLCASRGQGSYNSPLHFGNGTRLTVT.

CDR3 sequence: CASSHGGVGGGKNNEQFF. For the CDR3, the DNA is TGTGCCAGCAGCCATGGTGGGGTAGGGGGGGGAAAGAACAATGAGCAGTTCTTC. The genes are TRBV4-2 and TRBJ2-1; a weak D match, TRBD2 (7 bases). Germline CDR1 LGHNA, CDR2 YNFKEQ. This CDR3 region has 18 residues. V lost 3 bases to trimming and J lost 5 bases, with 23 bases between them.

The rearrangement links TRBV28 to TRBJ1-2, with TRBD1 identical over 9 bases. V trimming: 2 bases; J trimming: 7 bases; junction bases outside the gene matches: 5. The CDR3 sequence is 14 residues long. Germline V gene data show CDR1 as MDHEN and CDR2 as SYDVKM. The CDR3 region has the DNA TGTGCCAGCAGTTTAGGAGGACAGGGGATTGGCTACACCTTC. Translated: CASSLGGQGIGYTF.

This clone was counted a few times. J is TRBJ1-2 and V is TRBV20-1; 7 nucleotides match TRBD1. CDR1 DFQATT and CDR2 SNEGSKA come from the germline V gene (reference sequence). The length of the CDR3 is 11 residues. J lost 8 bases, V lost 6 bases, and 6 bases had no gene match. CDR3 bases: TGCAGTGCCCCGACAGGGCCCGGCTACACCTTC. Protein product: CSAPTGPGYTF.

This clone appeared a single time. V and J are TRBV10-1 and TRBJ2-7, with 10 bases fitting TRBD2. The CDR3 loop spans 19 amino acids. Per the germline V gene, CDR1 is WNHNN and CDR2 is SYGVQD (reference sequence). J lost 3 bases, V lost 3 bases, and 17 bases had no gene match. The CDR3 sequence is CASSERRVSGRPIFYEQYF. CDR3 bases: TGCGCCAGCAGTGAAAGGCGGGTTAGCGGGAGGCCCATATTCTACGAGCAGTACTTC.

This chain joins TRBV4-1 and TRBJ1-1; 10 nucleotides line up with TRBD1. J lost 3 bases, V lost 1 base, and 2 bases had no gene match. Germline-derived CDR1 and CDR2 are MGHRA and YSYEKL. This CDR3 has 15 amino acids. The CDR3 DNA is TGCGCCAGCAGCCAAGGTGGGACAGGGGACACTGAAGCTTTCTTT. Amino acids: CASSQGGTGDTEAFF.

This chain uses TRBV11-2 with TRBJ1-4; possibly TRBD1 for D (6 bases). Looked up from germline, CDR1 is SGHAT and CDR2 is FQNNGV. The CDR3 is 14 residues long. The V end lost 1 base, the J end lost 8 bases, and 11 bases lay between the germline ends. The CDR3 sequence: CASSLGTVGEKLFF. The CDR3 coding sequence is TGTGCCAGCAGCTTAGGGACAGTGGGGGAAAAACTGTTTTTT.

The rearrangement joins TRBV15 to TRBJ1-5; the match to TRBD1 covers 11 bases. The V segment lost 2 bases and the J segment 7 bases; nucleotides outside the gene matches: 7. The CDR3 spans 16 residues. Germline CDR1 and CDR2: LNHNV and YYDKDF (reference sequence). The CDR3 reads CATSRIGTGGHQPQHF. DNA for the CDR3: TGTGCCACCAGCAGAATTGGGACAGGGGGGCACCAGCCCCAGCATTTT.

J is TRBJ2-2 and V is TRBV18, with D unclear. Germline-derived CDR1 and CDR2 are KGHSH and LQKENI. V was clipped by 2 bases and J by 2 bases, with 12 bases between them. This CDR3 spans 16 amino acids. CDR3 sequence reads: CASSPMWQINTGELFF. In nucleotides, the CDR3 is TGTGCCAGCTCACCAATGTGGCAGATTAACACCGGGGAGCTGTTTTTT.

J is TRBJ1-2 and V is TRBV27, with D possibly matching TRBD1 (5 bases). Trimming shortened V by 5 bases and J by 8 bases, and 15 bases separated the two germline ends. The CDR3 extends over 13 amino acids. CDR1 MNHEY and CDR2 SMNVEV come from the germline V gene (reference sequence). The CDR3 loop is CASSTQGFSGYTF. CDR3 DNA sequence: TGTGCCAGCAGTACGCAGGGTTTCTCCGGCTACACCTTC.

The chain employs TRBV2 and TRBJ2-5; the match to TRBD1 covers 9 bases. The V segment lost 6 bases and the J segment 4 bases; nucleotides outside the gene matches: 6. CDR1 SNHLY and CDR2 FYNNEI come from the germline V gene. The CDR3 has 14 amino acids. CDR3 nucleotide sequence: TGTGCCAGCAGCGCGACAGGGGGGGGAGAGACCCAGTACTTC. This translates into CASSATGGGETQYF.